The text below deals with one TCR beta chain. This specimen comes from a study of T cell repertoires in ileal Crohn's disease. V was cut by 4 bases and J by 3 bases, with 10 bases left in between. The CDR3 contains 13 residues. Germline CDR1 MNHNY, CDR2 SVGAGI (reference sequence). TCRdb's table, derived via immunoSEQ multiplex PCR, lists solely in-frame clones and lacks some. This table has several thousand clones, roughly 84% appearing once. The source material was ileal tissue. This receptor was obtained from an adult with Crohn's disease. The rearrangement joins TRBV6-6 to TRBJ2-7, with a possible D match to TRBD2 (6 bases). The CDR3 here is CASSSLGGYEQYF. The CDR3 coding sequence is TGTGCCAGCAGTTCTCTGGGGGGCTACGAGCAGTACTTC.